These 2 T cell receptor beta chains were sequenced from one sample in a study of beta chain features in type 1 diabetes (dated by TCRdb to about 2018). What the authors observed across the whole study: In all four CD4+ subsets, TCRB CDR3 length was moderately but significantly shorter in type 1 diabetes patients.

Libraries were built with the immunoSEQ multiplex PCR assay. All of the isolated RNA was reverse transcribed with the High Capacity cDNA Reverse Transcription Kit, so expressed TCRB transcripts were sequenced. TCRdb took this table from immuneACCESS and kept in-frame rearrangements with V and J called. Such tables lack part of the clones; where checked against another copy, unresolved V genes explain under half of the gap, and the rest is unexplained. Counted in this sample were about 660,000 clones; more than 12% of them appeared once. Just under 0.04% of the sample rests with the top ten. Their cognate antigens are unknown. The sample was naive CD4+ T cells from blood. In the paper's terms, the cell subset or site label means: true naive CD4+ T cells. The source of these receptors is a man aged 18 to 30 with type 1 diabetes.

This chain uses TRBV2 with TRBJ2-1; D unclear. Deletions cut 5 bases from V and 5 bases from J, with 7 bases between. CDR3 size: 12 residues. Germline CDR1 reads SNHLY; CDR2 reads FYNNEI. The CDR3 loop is CASSWPDNEQFF. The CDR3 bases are TGTGCCAGCAGTTGGCCTGACAATGAGCAGTTCTTC.

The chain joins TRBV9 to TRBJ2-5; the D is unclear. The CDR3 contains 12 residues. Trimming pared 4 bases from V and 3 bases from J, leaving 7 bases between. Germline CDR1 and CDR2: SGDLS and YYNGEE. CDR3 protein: CASSLAEETQYF. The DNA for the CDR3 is TGTGCCAGCAGCTTAGCCGAAGAGACCCAGTACTTC.